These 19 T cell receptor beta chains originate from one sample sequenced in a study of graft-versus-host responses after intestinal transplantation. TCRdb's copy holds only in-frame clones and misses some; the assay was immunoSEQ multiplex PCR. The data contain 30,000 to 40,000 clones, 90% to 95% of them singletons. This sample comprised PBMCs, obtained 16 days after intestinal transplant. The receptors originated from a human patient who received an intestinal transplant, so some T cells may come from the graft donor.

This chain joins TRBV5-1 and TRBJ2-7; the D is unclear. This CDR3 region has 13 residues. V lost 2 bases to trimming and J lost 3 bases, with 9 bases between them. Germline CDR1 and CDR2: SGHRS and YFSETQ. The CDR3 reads CASSLNSNYEQYF. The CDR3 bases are TGCGCCAGCAGCTTAAACAGCAACTACGAGCAGTACTTC.

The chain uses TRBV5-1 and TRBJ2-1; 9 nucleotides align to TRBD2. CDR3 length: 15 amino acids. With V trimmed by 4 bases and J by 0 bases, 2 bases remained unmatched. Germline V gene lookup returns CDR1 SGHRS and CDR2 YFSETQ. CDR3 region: CASSASGVSYNEQFF. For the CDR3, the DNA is TGCGCCAGCAGCGCTAGCGGGGTCTCCTACAATGAGCAGTTCTTC.

CDR3 sequence reads: CASSPTWLMNTEAFF. The DNA for the CDR3 is TGTGCCAGCAGCCCAACATGGCTCATGAACACTGAAGCTTTCTTT. The chain uses TRBV6-5 and TRBJ1-1; no clear D. Germline-derived CDR1 and CDR2 are MNHEY and SVGAGI. V was cut by 6 bases and J by 0 bases, with 14 bases left in between. This CDR3 contains 15 residues.

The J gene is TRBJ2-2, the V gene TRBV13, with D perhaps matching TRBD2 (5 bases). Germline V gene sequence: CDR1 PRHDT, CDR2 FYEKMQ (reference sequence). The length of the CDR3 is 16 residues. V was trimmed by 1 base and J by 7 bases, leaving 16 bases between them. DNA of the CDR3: TGTGCCAGCAGCTTAGTTACTAGTATTCAGAACGGGGAGCTGTTTTTT. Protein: CASSLVTSIQNGELFF.

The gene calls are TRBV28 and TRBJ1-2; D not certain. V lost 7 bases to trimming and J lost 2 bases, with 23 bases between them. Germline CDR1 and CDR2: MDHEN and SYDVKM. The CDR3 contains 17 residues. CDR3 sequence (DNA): TGTGCCAGCACCACGGTAAGGGCTAGAGGACCCAACTATGGCTACACCTTC. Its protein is CASTTVRARGPNYGYTF.

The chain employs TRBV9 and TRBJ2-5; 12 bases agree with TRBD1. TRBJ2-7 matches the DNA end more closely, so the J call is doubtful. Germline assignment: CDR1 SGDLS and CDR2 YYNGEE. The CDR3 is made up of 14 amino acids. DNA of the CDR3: TGTGCCAGCAGCGTCGGGACAGGGGGCCTCGAGCAGTACTTC. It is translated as CASSVGTGGLEQYF.

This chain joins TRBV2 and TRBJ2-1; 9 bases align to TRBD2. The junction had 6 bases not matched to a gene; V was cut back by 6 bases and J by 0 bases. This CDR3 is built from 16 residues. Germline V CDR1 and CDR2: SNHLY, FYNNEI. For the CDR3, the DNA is TGTGCCAGCAGGTCTAGCGGGATGAGCTCCTACAATGAGCAGTTCTTC. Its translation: CASRSSGMSSYNEQFF.

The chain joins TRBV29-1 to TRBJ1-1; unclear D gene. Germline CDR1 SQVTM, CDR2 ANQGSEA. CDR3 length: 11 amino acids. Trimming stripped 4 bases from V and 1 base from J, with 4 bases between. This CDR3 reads CSVAQNTEAFF. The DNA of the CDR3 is TGCAGCGTTGCCCAGAACACTGAAGCTTTCTTT.

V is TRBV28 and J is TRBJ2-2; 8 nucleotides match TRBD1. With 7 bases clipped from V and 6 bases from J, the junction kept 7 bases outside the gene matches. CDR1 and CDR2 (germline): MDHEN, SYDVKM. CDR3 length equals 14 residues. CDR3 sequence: CASKSRGHAGELFF. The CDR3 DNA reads TGTGCCAGCAAGTCCAGGGGGCACGCCGGGGAGCTGTTTTTT.

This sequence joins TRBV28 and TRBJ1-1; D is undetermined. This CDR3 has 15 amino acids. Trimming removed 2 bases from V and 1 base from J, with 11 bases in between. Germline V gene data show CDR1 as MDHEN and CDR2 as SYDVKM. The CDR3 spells CASSLPREENTEAFF. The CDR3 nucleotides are TGTGCCAGCAGTTTACCCCGGGAGGAGAACACTGAAGCTTTCTTT. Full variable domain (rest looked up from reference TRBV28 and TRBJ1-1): DVKVTQSSRYLVKRTGEKVFLECVQDMDHENMFWYRQDPGLGLRLIYFSYDVKMKEKGDIPEGYSVSREKKERFSLILESASTNQTSMYLCASSLPREENTEAFFGQGTRLTVV.

The CDR3 region has the DNA TGCGCCAGCAGCCAGCGGGAGGGATACAATGAGCAGTTCTTC. Its protein product is CASSQREGYNEQFF. The J gene is TRBJ2-1, the V gene TRBV4-1, with 9 bases identical to TRBD2. In germline, CDR1 is MGHRA, CDR2 YSYEKL. The CDR3 is 14 residues long. Germline trimming cut 3 bases from V and 4 bases from J; bases unmatched to any gene: 1.

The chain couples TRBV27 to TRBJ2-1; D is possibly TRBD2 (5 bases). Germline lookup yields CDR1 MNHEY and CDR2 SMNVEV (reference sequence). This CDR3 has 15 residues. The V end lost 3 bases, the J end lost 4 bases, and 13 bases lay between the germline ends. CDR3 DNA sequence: TGTGCCAGCAGTTTGATGAGGGAGAGGTACAATGAGCAGTTCTTC. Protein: CASSLMRERYNEQFF.

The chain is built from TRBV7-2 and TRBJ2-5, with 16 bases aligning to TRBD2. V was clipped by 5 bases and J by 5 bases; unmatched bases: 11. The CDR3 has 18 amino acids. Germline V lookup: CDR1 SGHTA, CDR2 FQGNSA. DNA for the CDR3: TGTGCCAGCAGCCAGGGACTAGCGGGAGGGCGATGGGAGGAGACCCAGTACTTC. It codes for CASSQGLAGGRWEETQYF.

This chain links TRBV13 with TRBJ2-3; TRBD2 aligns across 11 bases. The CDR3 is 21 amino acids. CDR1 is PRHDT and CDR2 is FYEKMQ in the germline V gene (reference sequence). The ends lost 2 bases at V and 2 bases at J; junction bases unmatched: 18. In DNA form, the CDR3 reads TGTGCCAGCAGCTTATTGGAGACTAGCGGGATGGTTTCGCGTCCCACAGATACGCAGTATTTT. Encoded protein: CASSLLETSGMVSRPTDTQYF. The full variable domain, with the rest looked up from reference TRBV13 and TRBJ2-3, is AAGVIQSPRHLIKEKRETATLKCYPIPRHDTVYWYQQGPGQDPQFLISFYEKMQSDKGSIPDRFSAQQFSDYHSELNMSSLELGDSALYFCASSLLETSGMVSRPTDTQYFGPGTRLTVL.

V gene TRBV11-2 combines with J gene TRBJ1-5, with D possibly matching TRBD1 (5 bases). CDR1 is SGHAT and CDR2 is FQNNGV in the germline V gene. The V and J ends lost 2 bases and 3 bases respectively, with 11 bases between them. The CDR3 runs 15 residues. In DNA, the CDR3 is TGTGCCAGCAGCTTAACCGGGACCTTCAATCAGCCCCAGCATTTT. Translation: CASSLTGTFNQPQHF. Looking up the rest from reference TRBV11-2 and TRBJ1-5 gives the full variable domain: EAGVAQSPRYKIIEKRQSVAFWCNPISGHATLYWYQQILGQGPKLLIQFQNNGVVDDSQLPKDRFSAERLKGVDSTLKIQPAKLEDSAVYLCASSLTGTFNQPQHFGDGTRLSIL.

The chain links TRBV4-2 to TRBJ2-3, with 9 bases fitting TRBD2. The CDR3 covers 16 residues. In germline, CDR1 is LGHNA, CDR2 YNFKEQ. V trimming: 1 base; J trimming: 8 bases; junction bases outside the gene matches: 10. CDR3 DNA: TGTGCCAGCAGCCAAGTAATTAGCGGGAGTCGAGGTACGCAGTATTTT. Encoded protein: CASSQVISGSRGTQYF.

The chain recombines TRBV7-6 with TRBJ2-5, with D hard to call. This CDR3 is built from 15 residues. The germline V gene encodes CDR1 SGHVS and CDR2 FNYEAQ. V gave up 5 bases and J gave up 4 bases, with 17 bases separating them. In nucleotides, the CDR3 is TGTGCCAGCAGCCCACACAGCCCTGTAGGAGAGACCCAGTACTTC. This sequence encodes CASSPHSPVGETQYF.

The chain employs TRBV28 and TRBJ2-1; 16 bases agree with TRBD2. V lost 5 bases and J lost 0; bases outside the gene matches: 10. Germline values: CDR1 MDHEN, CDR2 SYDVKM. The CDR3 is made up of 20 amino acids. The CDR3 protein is CASSPGTSGRAGRSYNEQFF. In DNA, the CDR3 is TGTGCCAGCAGTCCCGGGACTAGCGGGAGGGCCGGTCGCTCCTACAATGAGCAGTTCTTC.

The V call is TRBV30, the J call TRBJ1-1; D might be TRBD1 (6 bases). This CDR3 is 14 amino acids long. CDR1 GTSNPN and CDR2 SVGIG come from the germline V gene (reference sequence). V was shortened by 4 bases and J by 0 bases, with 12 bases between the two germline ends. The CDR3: CAWMGWGLNTEAFF. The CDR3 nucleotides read TGTGCCTGGATGGGCTGGGGGCTGAACACTGAAGCTTTCTTT.